These 21 T cell receptor beta chains share one sample of origin, sequenced in a study of cytomegalovirus exposure and HLA in healthy donors. Repertoires were generated with immunoSEQ multiplex PCR, while TCRdb's copy carries only in-frame clones and drops some. The data hold tens of thousands of clones, with about 89% observed a single time. Sequenced material: PBMCs. Receptor source: a woman between 18 and 29 years old in good health and CMV-seronegative.

This clone was detected only once. The chain joins TRBV11-1 to TRBJ2-3; 7 nucleotides agree with TRBD2. CDR1 and CDR2 from the germline V gene are SGHAT and FQDESV (reference sequence). This CDR3 comprises 14 residues. Germline trimming cut 5 bases from V and 5 bases from J; bases unmatched to any gene: 7. CDR3 residues: CASSPREGRDTQYF. The CDR3 DNA follows: TGTGCCAGCAGCCCCAGGGAGGGCCGAGATACGCAGTATTTT.

This clone has a single count. This chain uses TRBV6-6 with TRBJ1-5; D possibly corresponds to TRBD1 (6 bases). Germline V lookup: CDR1 MNHNY, CDR2 SVGAGI (reference sequence). The length of the CDR3 is 14 residues. V was shortened by 3 bases and J by 6 bases, with 12 bases between the two germline ends. The CDR3 is CASSYMQGSQPQHF. Here the CDR3 DNA reads TGTGCCAGCAGTTATATGCAGGGGAGTCAGCCCCAGCATTTT.

In this sample, this clone turned up once. The chain has TRBV19 and TRBJ2-7, with D uncertain. CDR1 is LNHDA and CDR2 is SQIVND in the germline V gene (reference sequence). Trimming took 5 bases from V and 2 from J, leaving 13 bases between them. The CDR3 totals 14 residues. In DNA, the CDR3 is TGTGCCAGTAGTCCCCTAGGCGCCACCTACGAGCAGTACTTC. Amino acid sequence: CASSPLGATYEQYF. Full variable domain (outside the CDR3, taken from reference TRBV19 and TRBJ2-7): DGGITQSPKYLFRKEGQNVTLSCEQNLNHDAMYWYRQDPGQGLRLIYYSQIVNDFQKGDIAEGYSVSREKKESFPLTVTSAQKNPTAFYLCASSPLGATYEQYFGPGTRLTVT.

This clone was picked up one time. The V call is TRBV6-4, the J call TRBJ2-1, with D hard to call. Trimming removed 2 bases from V and 5 bases from J, with 7 bases in between. In germline, CDR1 is MRHNA, CDR2 SNTAGT. This CDR3 is 13 amino acids long. The CDR3 bases are TGTGCCAGCAGTGACGGGCCGAACAATGAGCAGTTCTTC. The encoded protein is CASSDGPNNEQFF.

This clone was seen a single time. The chain links TRBV7-6 to TRBJ1-1; D not resolved. Germline-derived CDR1 and CDR2 are SGHVS and FNYEAQ. V was clipped by 1 base and J by 10 bases, with 10 bases between them. CDR3 size: 12 residues. This CDR3 reads CASSLVGGIAFF. The CDR3 DNA reads TGTGCCAGCAGCTTAGTGGGAGGGATAGCTTTCTTT.

This chain connects TRBV29-1 to TRBJ2-5; D may be TRBD2 (6 bases). Between the trimmed V and J ends, which lost 7 bases and 4 bases, there was a span of 16 bases. The CDR3 has 13 residues. Per germline, CDR1 SQVTM and CDR2 ANQGSEA. The CDR3: CSANRGGVETQYF. The CDR3 region has the DNA TGCAGCGCCAATCGAGGAGGGGTAGAGACCCAGTACTTC.

The gene calls are TRBV11-3 and TRBJ1-1; D ambiguous. The CDR3 is 13 residues long. V was clipped by 5 bases and J by 1 base, with 8 bases between them. Germline CDR1 is SGHNT and CDR2 is YENEEA. The chain's CDR3 is CASSGDKNTEAFF. For the CDR3, the DNA is TGTGCCAGCAGCGGCGACAAGAACACTGAAGCTTTCTTT.

The chain combines TRBV4-2 with TRBJ1-2; 7 bases line up with TRBD1. Germline CDR1 and CDR2: LGHNA and YNFKEQ. The CDR3 is made up of 14 amino acids. Trimming at V came to 3 bases and at J to 2 bases, leaving 3 bases not matched to a gene. CDR3 bases: TGTGCCAGCAGCCACGGACAGGCGAACTATGGCTACACCTTC. Amino acid sequence: CASSHGQANYGYTF.

V is TRBV10-3 and J is TRBJ2-6, with D possibly TRBD2 on 6 matching bases. Germline-derived CDR1 and CDR2 are ENHRY and SYGVKD. CDR3 size: 15 residues. V gave up 3 bases and J gave up 3 bases, with 9 bases separating them. DNA of the CDR3: TGTGCCATCAGTGACGAGGGAGGTGGGGCCAACGTCCTGACTTTC. It yields the protein CAISDEGGGANVLTF.

V is TRBV7-9 and J is TRBJ1-6; 8 bases are shared with TRBD1. The junction had 7 bases not matched to a gene; V was cut back by 6 bases and J by 9 bases. The CDR3 consists of 14 residues. CDR1 and CDR2 from the germline V gene are SEHNR and FQNEAQ (reference sequence). Here the CDR3 DNA reads TGTGCCAGCAGTCTGGACAGGGTTCGTTCACCCCTCCACTTT. The encoded protein is CASSLDRVRSPLHF.

The chain employs TRBV5-6 and TRBJ2-5; TRBD2 aligns across 13 bases. The J segment lost 5 bases and the V segment lost 4 bases, leaving 8 bases of the junction unmatched. The CDR3 is 16 amino acids. CDR1 is SGHDT and CDR2 is YYEEEE in the germline V gene. The DNA for the CDR3 is TGTGCCAGCAGCCCTCGACTAGCGGGGGGAGGGGAGACCCAGTACTTC. Residues: CASSPRLAGGGETQYF.

The chain couples TRBV5-8 to TRBJ2-7; D possibly corresponds to TRBD1 (5 bases). Deletions cut 2 bases from V and 4 bases from J, with 16 bases between. Germline V CDR1 and CDR2: SGHTS, YDEGEE. This CDR3 contains 15 residues. CDR3 protein: CASSFANRQLYEQYF. DNA for the CDR3: TGTGCCAGCAGCTTCGCAAATCGACAGTTATACGAGCAGTACTTC.

The chain carries TRBV7-8 and TRBJ2-2; possible D gene TRBD1, 5 bases. The CDR3 is 13 residues long. Germline V lookup: CDR1 SGHVS, CDR2 FQNEAQ. The V end was cut by 4 bases, the J end by 5 bases, with 8 bases between. The CDR3 DNA reads as TGTGCCAGCAGCTCCCAGGGTACCGGGGAGCTGTTTTTT. Its translation is CASSSQGTGELFF.

In regard to this clone: A read error may account for a junction end that differs from germline. The V call is TRBV30, the J call TRBJ2-1; possible D gene TRBD1, 6 bases. In germline, CDR1 is GTSNPN, CDR2 SVGIG (reference sequence). The CDR3 runs to 14 residues. The CDR3 bases are TGTGCCTGGAGAAGGACAGTAATCTACGATGAGCAGTTCTTC. Translating it yields CAWRRTVIYDEQFF.

This clone was recorded only once. The gene calls are TRBV6-8 and TRBJ2-7; TRBD2 aligns across 10 bases. With 2 bases clipped from V and 5 bases from J, the junction kept 3 bases outside the gene matches. The CDR3 length is 14 residues. CDR1 and CDR2 from the germline V gene are MNHGY and SAAAGT. The CDR3 coding sequence is TGTGCCAGCAGTTACGAACTAGCGGGGAACGAGCAGTACTTC. Its translation: CASSYELAGNEQYF.

V usage is TRBV7-9 and J usage is TRBJ2-3; a possible D gene is TRBD1 (5 bases). Per the germline V gene, CDR1 is SEHNR and CDR2 is FQNEAQ (reference sequence). The CDR3 loop spans 14 amino acids. The germline V and J ends were trimmed by 4 bases and 4 bases, with 12 bases remaining between them. DNA for the CDR3: TGTGCCAGCAGCTCCACAGGAACGCCAGATACGCAGTATTTT. Protein product: CASSSTGTPDTQYF.

The rearrangement uses TRBV5-1 and TRBJ2-5, with a weak D call TRBD1 (6 bases). The CDR3 has 13 residues. Germline CDR1 is SGHRS and CDR2 is YFSETQ. Trimming removed 1 base from V and 3 bases from J, with 7 bases in between. The CDR3 DNA sequence: TGCGCCAGCAGCTTGTCAGGGGAAGAGACCCAGTACTTC. The encoded protein is CASSLSGEETQYF.

The chain links TRBV19 to TRBJ2-5; TRBD1 matches at 7 bases. The CDR3 runs to 15 residues. The V gene's germline CDR1 is LNHDA and CDR2 SQIVND (reference sequence). The V and J ends lost 4 bases and 4 bases, in that order; junction bases with no gene match: 9. The CDR3 DNA follows: TGTGCCAGTAGTACCTTACGGACAGGTACAGAGACCCAGTACTTC. It encodes CASSTLRTGTETQYF. Based on the CDR3 plus reference TRBV19 and TRBJ2-5, the full variable domain is DGGITQSPKYLFRKEGQNVTLSCEQNLNHDAMYWYRQDPGQGLRLIYYSQIVNDFQKGDIAEGYSVSREKKESFPLTVTSAQKNPTAFYLCASSTLRTGTETQYFGPGTRLLVL.

J is TRBJ1-3 and V is TRBV10-3; D unresolved. V was clipped by 2 bases and J by 0 bases, with 8 bases between them. CDR3 size: 15 residues. The germline gives CDR1 ENHRY, CDR2 SYGVKD. CDR3 sequence: CAISEGLRSGNTIYF. The CDR3 DNA reads as TGTGCCATCAGTGAGGGACTCCGCTCTGGAAACACCATATATTTT.

The chain employs TRBV19 and TRBJ1-2; D gene uncertain. V gave up 5 bases and J gave up 0 bases, with 7 bases separating them. Germline V CDR1 and CDR2: LNHDA, SQIVND (reference sequence). CDR3 length: 13 residues. This CDR3 reads CASSEMANYGYTF. The CDR3 DNA reads TGTGCCAGTAGTGAGATGGCTAACTATGGCTACACCTTC.

CDR3 bases: TGTGCCAGCATGGGGGGCAGGGGGACCCAATATCAGCCCCAGCATTTT. It translates to CASMGGRGTQYQPQHF. The chain recombines TRBV28 with TRBJ1-5, with 7 bases identical to TRBD1. Trimming at V came to 7 bases and at J to 5 bases, leaving 14 bases not matched to a gene. The CDR3 spans 16 residues. Per the germline V gene, CDR1 is MDHEN and CDR2 is SYDVKM.